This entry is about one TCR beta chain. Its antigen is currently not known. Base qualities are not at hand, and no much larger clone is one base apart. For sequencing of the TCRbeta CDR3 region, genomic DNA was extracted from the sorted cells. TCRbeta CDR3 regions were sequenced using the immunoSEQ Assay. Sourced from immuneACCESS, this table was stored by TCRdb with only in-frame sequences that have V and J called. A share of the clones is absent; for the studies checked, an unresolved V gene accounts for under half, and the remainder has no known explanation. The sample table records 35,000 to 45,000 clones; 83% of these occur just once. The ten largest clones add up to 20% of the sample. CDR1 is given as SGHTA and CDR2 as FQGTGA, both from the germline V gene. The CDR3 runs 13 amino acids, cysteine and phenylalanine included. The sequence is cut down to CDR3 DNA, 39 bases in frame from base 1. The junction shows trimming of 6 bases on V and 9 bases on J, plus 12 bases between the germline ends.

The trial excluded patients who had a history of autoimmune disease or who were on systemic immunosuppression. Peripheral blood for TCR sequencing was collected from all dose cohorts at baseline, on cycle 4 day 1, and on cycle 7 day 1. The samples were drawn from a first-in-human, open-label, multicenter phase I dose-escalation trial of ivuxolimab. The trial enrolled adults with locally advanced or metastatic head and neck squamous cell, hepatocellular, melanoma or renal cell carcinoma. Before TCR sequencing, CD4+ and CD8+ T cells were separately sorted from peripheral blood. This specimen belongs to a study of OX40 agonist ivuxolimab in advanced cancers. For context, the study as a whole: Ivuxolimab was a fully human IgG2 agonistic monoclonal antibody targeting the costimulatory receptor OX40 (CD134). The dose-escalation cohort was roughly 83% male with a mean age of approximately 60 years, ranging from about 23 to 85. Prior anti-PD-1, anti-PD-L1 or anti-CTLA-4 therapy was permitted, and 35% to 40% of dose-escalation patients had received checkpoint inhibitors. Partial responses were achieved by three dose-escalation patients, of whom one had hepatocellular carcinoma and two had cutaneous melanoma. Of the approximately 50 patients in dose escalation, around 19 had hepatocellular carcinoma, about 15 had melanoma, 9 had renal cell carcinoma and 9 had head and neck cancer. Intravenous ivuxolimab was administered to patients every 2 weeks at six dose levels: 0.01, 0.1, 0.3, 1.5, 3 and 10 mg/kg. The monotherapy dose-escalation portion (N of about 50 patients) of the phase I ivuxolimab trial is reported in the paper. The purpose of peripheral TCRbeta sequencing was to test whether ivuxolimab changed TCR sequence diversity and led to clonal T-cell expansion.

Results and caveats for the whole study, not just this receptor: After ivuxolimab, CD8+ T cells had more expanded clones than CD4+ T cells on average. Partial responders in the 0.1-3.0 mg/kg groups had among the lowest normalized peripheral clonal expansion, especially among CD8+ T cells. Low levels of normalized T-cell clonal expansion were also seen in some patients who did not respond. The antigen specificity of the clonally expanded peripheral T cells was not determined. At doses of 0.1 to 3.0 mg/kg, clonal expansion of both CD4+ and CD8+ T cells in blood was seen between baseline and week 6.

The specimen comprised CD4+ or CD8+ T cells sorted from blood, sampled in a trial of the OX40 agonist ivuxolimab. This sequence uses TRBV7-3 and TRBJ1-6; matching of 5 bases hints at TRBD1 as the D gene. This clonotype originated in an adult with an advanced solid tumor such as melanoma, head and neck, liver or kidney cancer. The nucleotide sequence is TGTGCCAGCAGTCCCACGGGGGGTTCACCCCTCCACTTT. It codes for CASSPTGGSPLHF.